This T cell receptor beta chain appears in the sequencing data of a study of shared clonotypes between healthy human individuals. Study overall: Aged between 18 and 49, the donors were two women and a few men.

Using immunoSEQ multiplex PCR, the repertoire was profiled, and TCRdb retains in-frame clones only, with some absent. This repertoire shows about 500,000 clones, roughly 80% found once; its top ten account for about 11%. There are 14 residues in the CDR3. V was trimmed by 0 bases and J by 4 bases, leaving 6 bases between them. Germline CDR1 WNHNN, CDR2 SYGVQD (reference sequence). Only Caucasian adults living in Nashville, Tennessee served as donors. Unsorted material relied on 90 million to 100 million PBMCs as the source of genomic DNA. The material sequenced was PBMCs. The clonotype originates from a woman aged 40 to 49 in good health. Some clones in this sample may be carry-over from other donors' samples. The chain is built from TRBV10-1 and TRBJ2-2; D uncertain. Here the CDR3 reads CASSESRATGELFF. CDR3 bases: TGCGCCAGCAGTGAGTCGAGAGCCACCGGGGAGCTGTTTTTT.